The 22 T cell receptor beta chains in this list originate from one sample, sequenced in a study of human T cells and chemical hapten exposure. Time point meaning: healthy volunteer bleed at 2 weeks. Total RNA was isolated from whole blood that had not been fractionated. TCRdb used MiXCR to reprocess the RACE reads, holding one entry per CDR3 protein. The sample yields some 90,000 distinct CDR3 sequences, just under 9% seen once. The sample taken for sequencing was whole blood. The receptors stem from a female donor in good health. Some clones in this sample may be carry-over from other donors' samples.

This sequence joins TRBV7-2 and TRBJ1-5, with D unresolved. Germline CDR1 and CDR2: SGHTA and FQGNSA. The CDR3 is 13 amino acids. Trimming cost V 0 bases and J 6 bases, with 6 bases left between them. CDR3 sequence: CASSLAGGQPQHF. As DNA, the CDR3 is TGTGCCAGCAGCTTAGCGGGCGGTCAGCCCCAGCATTTT. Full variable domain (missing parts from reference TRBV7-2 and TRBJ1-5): GAGVSQSPSNKVTEKGKDVELRCDPISGHTALYWYRQSLGQGLEFLIYFQGNSAPDKSGLPSDRFSAERTGGSVSTLTIQRTQQEDSAVYLCASSLAGGQPQHFGDGTRLSIL.

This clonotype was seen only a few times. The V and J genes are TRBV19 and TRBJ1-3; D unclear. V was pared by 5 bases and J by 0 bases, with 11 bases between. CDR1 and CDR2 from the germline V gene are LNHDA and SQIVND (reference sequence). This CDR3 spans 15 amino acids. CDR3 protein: CASSFGVFSGNTIYF. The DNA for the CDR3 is TGTGCCAGTAGTTTTGGGGTCTTCTCTGGAAACACCATATATTTT.

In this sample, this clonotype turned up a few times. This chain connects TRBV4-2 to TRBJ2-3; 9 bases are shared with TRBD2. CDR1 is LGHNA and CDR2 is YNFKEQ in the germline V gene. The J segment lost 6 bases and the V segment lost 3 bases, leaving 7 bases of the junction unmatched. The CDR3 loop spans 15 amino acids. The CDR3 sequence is CASSQASGMGDTQYF. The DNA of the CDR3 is TGTGCCAGCAGCCAGGCTAGCGGGATGGGCGATACGCAGTATTTT.

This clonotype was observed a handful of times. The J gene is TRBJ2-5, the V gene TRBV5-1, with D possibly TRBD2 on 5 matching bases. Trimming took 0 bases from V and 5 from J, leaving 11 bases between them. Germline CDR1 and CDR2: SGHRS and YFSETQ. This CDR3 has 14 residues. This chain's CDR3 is CASSLDRGGETQYF. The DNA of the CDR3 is TGCGCCAGCAGCTTGGATCGGGGTGGTGAGACCCAGTACTTC.

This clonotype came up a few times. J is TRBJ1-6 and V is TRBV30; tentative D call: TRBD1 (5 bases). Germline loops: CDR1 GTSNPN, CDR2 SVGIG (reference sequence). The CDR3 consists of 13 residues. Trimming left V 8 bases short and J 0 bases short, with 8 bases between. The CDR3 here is CAEGSSYNSPLHF. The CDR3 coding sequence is TGTGCCGAGGGGAGCTCCTATAATTCACCCCTCCACTTT.

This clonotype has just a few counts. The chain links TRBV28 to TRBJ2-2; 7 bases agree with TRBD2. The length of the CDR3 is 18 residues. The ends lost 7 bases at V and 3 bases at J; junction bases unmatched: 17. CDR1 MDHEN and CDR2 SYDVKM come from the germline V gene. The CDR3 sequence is CASKAGLSSGAYTGELFF. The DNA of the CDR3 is TGTGCCAGCAAAGCGGGACTTAGCTCTGGGGCTTACACCGGGGAGCTGTTTTTT. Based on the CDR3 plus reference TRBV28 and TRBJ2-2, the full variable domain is DVKVTQSSRYLVKRTGEKVFLECVQDMDHENMFWYRQDPGLGLRLIYFSYDVKMKEKGDIPEGYSVSREKKERFSLILESASTNQTSMYLCASKAGLSSGAYTGELFFGEGSRLTVL.

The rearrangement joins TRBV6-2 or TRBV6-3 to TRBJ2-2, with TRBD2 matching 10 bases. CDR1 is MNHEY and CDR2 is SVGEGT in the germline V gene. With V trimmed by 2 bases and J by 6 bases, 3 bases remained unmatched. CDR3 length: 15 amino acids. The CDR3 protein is CASSYSGRAAGELFF. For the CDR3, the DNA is TGTGCCAGCAGTTACAGCGGGAGGGCCGCCGGGGAGCTGTTTTTT.

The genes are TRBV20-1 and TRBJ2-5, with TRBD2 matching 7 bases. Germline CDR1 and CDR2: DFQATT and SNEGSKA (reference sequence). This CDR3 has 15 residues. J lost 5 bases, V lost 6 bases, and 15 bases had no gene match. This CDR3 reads CSAEQREAGEETQYF. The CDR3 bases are TGCAGTGCCGAACAACGGGAGGCCGGGGAGGAGACCCAGTACTTC.

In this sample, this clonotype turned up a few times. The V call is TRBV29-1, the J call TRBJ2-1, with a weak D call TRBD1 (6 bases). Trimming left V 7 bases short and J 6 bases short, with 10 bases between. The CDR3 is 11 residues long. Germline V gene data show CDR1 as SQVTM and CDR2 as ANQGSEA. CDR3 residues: CSAPDSNEQFF. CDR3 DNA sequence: TGCAGCGCTCCGGACAGCAATGAGCAGTTCTTC.

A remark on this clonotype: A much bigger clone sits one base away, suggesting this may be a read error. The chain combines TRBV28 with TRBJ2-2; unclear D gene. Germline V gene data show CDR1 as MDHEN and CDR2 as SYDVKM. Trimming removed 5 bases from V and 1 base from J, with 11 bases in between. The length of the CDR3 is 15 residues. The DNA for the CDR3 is TGTGCCAGCAGTGACCTAGGGTTGAACACCGGGGAGCTGTTTTTT. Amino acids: CASSDLGLNTGELFF.

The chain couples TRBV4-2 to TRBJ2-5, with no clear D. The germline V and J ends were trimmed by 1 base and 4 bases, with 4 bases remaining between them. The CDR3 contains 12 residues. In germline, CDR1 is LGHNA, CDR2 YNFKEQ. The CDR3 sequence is CASSQVPETQYF. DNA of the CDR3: TGTGCCAGCAGCCAAGTCCCAGAGACCCAGTACTTC.

The DNA for the CDR3 is TGTGCCAGCAGTTCGACCTTACACTCGCGGAACCAAGAGACCCAGTACTTC. Translating gives CASSSTLHSRNQETQYF. The genes are TRBV28 and TRBJ2-5; D unclear. V was trimmed by 4 bases and J by 0 bases, leaving 18 bases between them. This CDR3 region has 17 residues. Germline V gives CDR1 MDHEN, CDR2 SYDVKM.

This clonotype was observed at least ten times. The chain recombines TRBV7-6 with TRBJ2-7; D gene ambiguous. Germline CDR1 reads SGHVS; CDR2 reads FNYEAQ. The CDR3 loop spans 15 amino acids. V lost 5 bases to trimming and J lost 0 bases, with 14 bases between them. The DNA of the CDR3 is TGTGCCAGCAGCCCCCGGACCGAGAGCTCCTACGAGCAGTACTTC. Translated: CASSPRTESSYEQYF. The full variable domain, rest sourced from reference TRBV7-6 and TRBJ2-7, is GAGVSQSPRYKVTKRGQDVALRCDPISGHVSLYWYRQALGQGPEFLTYFNYEAQQDKSGLPNDRFSAERPEGSISTLTIQRTEQRDSAMYRCASSPRTESSYEQYFGPGTRLTVT.

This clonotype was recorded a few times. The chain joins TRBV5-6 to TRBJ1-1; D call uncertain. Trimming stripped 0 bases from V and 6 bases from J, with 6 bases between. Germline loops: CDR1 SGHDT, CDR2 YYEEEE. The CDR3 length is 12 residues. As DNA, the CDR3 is TGTGCCAGCAGCTTGGGGTTATCTGAAGCTTTCTTT. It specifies CASSLGLSEAFF.

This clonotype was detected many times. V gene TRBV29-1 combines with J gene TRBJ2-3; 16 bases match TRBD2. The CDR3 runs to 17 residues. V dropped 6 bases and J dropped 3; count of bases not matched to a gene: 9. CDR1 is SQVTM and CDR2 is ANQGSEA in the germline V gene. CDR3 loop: CSVRGGLAGGPTDTQYF. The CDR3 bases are TGCAGCGTACGAGGGGGACTAGCGGGAGGGCCTACAGATACGCAGTATTTT.

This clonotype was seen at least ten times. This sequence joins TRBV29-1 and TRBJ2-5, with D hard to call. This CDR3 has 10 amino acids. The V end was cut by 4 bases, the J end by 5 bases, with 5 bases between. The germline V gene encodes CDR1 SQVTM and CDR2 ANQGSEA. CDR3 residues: CSVGSETQYF. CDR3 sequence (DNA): TGCAGCGTTGGGAGTGAGACCCAGTACTTC.

Here the CDR3 DNA reads TGCAGCGTCTATTGGGACAGGGAAGAGACCCAGTACTTC. Protein: CSVYWDREETQYF. The chain has TRBV29-1 and TRBJ2-5, with TRBD1 identical over 9 bases. This CDR3 is built from 13 residues. V gave up 6 bases and J gave up 3 bases; unmatched junction bases: 5. Germline lookup yields CDR1 SQVTM and CDR2 ANQGSEA.

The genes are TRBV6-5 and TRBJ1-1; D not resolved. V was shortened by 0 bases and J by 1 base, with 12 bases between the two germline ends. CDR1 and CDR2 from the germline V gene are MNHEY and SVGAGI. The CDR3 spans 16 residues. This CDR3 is CASSYSKGSGNTEAFF. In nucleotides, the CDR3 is TGTGCCAGCAGTTACTCGAAGGGCAGTGGGAACACTGAAGCTTTCTTT.

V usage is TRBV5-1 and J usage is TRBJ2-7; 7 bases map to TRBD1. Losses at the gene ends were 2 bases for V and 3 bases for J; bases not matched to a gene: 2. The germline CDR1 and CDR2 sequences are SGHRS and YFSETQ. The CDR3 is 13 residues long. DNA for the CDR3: TGCGCCAGCAGCTTAACAGGGGACTACGAGCAGTACTTC. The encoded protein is CASSLTGDYEQYF. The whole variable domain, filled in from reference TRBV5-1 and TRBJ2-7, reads KAGVTQTPRYLIKTRGQQVTLSCSPISGHRSVSWYQQTPGQGLQFLFEYFSETQRNKGNFPGRFSGRQFSNSRSEMNVSTLELGDSALYLCASSLTGDYEQYFGPGTRLTVT.

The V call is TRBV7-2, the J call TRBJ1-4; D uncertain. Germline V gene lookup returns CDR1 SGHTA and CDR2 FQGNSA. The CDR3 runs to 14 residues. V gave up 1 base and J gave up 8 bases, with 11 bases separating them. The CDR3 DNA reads TGTGCCAGCAGCTTAGGGGTCCCGGAGGAAAAACTGTTTTTT. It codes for CASSLGVPEEKLFF. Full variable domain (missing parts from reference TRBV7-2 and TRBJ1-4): GAGVSQSPSNKVTEKGKDVELRCDPISGHTALYWYRQSLGQGLEFLIYFQGNSAPDKSGLPSDRFSAERTGGSVSTLTIQRTQQEDSAVYLCASSLGVPEEKLFFGSGTQLSVL.

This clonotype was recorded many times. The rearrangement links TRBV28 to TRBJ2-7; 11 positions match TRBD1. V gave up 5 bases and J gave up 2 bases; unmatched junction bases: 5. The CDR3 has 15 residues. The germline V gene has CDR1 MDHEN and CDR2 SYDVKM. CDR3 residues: CASSHPGQGAYEQYF. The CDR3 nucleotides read TGTGCCAGCAGTCATCCGGGACAGGGGGCCTACGAGCAGTACTTC. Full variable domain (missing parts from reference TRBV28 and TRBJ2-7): DVKVTQSSRYLVKRTGEKVFLECVQDMDHENMFWYRQDPGLGLRLIYFSYDVKMKEKGDIPEGYSVSREKKERFSLILESASTNQTSMYLCASSHPGQGAYEQYFGPGTRLTVT.

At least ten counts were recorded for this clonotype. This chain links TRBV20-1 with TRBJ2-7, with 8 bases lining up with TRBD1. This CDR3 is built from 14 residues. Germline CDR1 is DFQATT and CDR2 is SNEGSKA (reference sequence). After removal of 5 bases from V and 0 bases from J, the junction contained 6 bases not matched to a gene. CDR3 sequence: CSASQTGGSYEQYF. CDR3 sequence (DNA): TGCAGTGCTTCCCAAACAGGGGGCTCCTACGAGCAGTACTTC.